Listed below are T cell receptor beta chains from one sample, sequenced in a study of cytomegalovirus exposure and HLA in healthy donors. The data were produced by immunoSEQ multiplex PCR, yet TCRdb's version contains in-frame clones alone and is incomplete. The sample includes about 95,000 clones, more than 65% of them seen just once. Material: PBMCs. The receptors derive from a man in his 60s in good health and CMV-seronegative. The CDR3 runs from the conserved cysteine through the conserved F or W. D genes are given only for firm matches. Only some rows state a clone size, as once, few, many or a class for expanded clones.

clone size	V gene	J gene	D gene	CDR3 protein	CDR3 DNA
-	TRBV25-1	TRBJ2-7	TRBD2	CASSEAGDSYEQYF	TGTGCCAGCAGTGAAGCGGGAGACAGCTACGAGCAGTACTTC
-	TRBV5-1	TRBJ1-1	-	CASSAGPSNTEAFF	TGCGCCAGCAGCGCGGGCCCTTCGAACACTGAAGCTTTCTTT
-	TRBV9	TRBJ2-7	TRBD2	CASSSSEGGSSYEQYF	TGTGCCAGCAGCTCATCGGAAGGCGGGAGCTCCTACGAGCAGTACTTC
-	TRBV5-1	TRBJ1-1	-	CASKRGTVVNTEAFF	TGCGCCAGCAAGCGGGGGACGGTAGTGAACACTGAAGCTTTCTTT
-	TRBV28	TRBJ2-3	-	CASSLAVGRPMDTQYF	TGTGCCAGCAGTTTAGCCGTGGGGAGGCCGATGGATACGCAGTATTTT
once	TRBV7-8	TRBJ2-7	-	CASSFRQWSSYEQYF	TGTGCCAGCAGCTTTCGACAGTGGAGCTCCTACGAGCAGTACTTC
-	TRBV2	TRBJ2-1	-	CASSERGNEQFF	TGTGCCAGCAGTGAACGGGGCAATGAGCAGTTCTTC
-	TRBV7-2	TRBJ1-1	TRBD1	CASSLMWTGNTEAFF	TGTGCCAGCAGCCTGATGTGGACAGGGAACACTGAAGCTTTCTTT
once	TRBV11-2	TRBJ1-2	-	CASSLALTTSGGYTF	TGTGCCAGCAGCTTAGCATTGACTACGAGTGGAGGCTACACCTTC
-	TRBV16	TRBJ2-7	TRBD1	CASSKTGVDEQYF	TGTGCCAGCAGCAAGACAGGGGTGGACGAGCAGTACTTC
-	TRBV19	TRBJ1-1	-	CATKPRETEAFF	TGTGCCACCAAACCCCGGGAGACTGAAGCTTTCTTT
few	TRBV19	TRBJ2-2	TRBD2	CASTGGWNGELFF	TGTGCCAGTACCGGGGGGTGGAACGGGGAGCTGTTTTTT
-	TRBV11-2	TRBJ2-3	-	CASSLPLGVSTDTQYF	TGTGCCAGCAGCCTCCCCCTAGGGGTTAGCACAGATACGCAGTATTTT
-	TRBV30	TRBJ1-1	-	CAWIPTGGKGEAFF	TGTGCCTGGATCCCGACGGGGGGGAAGGGTGAAGCTTTCTTT
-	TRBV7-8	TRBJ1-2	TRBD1	CASSPRQGNGYTF	TGTGCCAGCAGCCCACGACAGGGTAATGGCTACACCTTC
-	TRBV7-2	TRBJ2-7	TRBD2	CASSLGLAGGEQYF	TGTGCCAGCAGCTTGGGACTAGCGGGGGGCGAGCAGTACTTC
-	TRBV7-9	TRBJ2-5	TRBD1	CASSPTGGRETQYF	TGTGCCAGCAGCCCCACAGGGGGCCGTGAGACCCAGTACTTC
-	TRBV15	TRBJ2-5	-	CATSRDGGTGETQYF	TGTGCCACCAGCAGAGATGGTGGAACAGGAGAGACCCAGTACTTC
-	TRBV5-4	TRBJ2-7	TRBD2	CASSLRGASGAYEQYF	TGTGCCAGCAGCTTGCGAGGGGCTAGCGGGGCCTACGAGCAGTACTTC
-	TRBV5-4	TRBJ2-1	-	CASSLADNEQFF	TGTGCCAGCAGCTTGGCCGACAATGAGCAGTTCTTC
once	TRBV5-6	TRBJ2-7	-	CASSWGLSREQYF	TGTGCCAGCAGCTGGGGACTTTCGCGGGAGCAGTACTTC
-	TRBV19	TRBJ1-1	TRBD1	CASSPRDREAFF	TGTGCCAGTAGTCCCCGGGACAGGGAAGCTTTCTTT
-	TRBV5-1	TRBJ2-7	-	CASSLDPGGFYEQYF	TGCGCCAGCAGCCTGGACCCGGGGGGCTTCTACGAGCAGTACTTC
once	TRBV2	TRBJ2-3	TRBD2	CASGERGGDTQYF	TGTGCCAGCGGAGAGCGGGGGGGAGATACGCAGTATTTT
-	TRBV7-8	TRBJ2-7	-	CASRGRSSYEQYF	TGTGCCAGCAGGGGGCGATCCTCCTACGAGCAGTACTTC
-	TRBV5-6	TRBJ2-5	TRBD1	CASSRQDRQLKETQYF	TGTGCCAGCAGCCGCCAGGACAGGCAGCTTAAAGAGACCCAGTACTTC
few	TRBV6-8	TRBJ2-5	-	CASSYSTSGVETQYF	TGTGCCAGCAGTTACTCAACTTCCGGTGTCGAGACCCAGTACTTC
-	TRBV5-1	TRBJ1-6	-	CASSLDRSNSPLHF	TGCGCCAGCAGCTTGGACAGGTCAAATTCACCCCTCCACTTT
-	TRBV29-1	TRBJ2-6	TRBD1	CSVSGQDLSGANVLTF	TGCAGCGTTTCGGGACAGGACCTCTCTGGGGCCAACGTCCTGACTTTC
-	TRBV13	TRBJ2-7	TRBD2	CASSGLATTYEQYF	TGTGCCAGCAGCGGACTAGCGACGACCTACGAGCAGTACTTC
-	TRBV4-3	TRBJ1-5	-	CASSQDLGSRSVVHF	TGCGCCAGCAGCCAAGATTTGGGCAGTCGTAGTGTGGTTCATTTT